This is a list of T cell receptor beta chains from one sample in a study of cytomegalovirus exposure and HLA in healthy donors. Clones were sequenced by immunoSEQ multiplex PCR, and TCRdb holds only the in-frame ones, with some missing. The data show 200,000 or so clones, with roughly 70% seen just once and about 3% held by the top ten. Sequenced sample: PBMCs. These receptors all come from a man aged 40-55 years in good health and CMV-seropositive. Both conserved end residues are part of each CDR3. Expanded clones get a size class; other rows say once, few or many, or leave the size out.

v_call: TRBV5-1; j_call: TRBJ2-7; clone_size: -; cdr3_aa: CASSFYPTYEQYF
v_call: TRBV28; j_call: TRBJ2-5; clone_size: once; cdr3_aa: CASRPGQGTQYF
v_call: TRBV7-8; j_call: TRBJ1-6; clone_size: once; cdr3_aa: CASSFPLGTSPLHF
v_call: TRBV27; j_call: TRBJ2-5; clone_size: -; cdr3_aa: CASSLSVQGAGEQYF
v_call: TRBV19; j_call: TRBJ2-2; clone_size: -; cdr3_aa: CASGGRGQGGELFF
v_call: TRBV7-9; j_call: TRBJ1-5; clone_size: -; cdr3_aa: CASSLGGGLYSNQPQHF
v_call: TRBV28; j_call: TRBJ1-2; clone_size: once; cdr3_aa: CASSFSGTLYGYTF
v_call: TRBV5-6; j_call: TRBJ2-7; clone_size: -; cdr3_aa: CASSTRQVLFAYEQYF
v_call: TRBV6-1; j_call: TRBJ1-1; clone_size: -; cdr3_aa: CASTDRGRAFF
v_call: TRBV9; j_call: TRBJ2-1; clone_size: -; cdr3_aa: CASSPLELAGAMNNEQFF
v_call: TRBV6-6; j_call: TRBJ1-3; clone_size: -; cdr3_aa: CASSRRAGSNTIYF
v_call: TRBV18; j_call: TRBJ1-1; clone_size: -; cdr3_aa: CASSPGRTGTEAFF
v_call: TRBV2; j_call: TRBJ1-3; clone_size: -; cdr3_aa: CASSEGAVGNTIYF
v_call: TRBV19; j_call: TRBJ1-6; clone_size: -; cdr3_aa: CASSPRGGSPLHF
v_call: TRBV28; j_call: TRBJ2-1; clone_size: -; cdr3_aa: CASSLRQDEQFF
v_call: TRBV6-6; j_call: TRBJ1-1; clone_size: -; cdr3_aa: CASSYRGANTEAFF
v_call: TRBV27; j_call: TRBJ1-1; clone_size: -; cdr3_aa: CASSLAPMNTEAFF
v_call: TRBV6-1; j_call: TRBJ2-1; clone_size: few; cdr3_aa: CASSQSSSYNEQFF
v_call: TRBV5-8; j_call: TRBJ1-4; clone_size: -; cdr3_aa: CASSLRTGSTNEKLFF
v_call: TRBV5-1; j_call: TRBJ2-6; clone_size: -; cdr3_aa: CASSISPAGSPGANVLTF
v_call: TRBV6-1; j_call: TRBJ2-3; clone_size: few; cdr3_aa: CASSDQGIGTDTQYF
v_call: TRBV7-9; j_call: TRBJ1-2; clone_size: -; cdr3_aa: CSSSPTGPSGYTF
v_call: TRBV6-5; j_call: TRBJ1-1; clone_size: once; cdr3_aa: CASRLGGTEAFF
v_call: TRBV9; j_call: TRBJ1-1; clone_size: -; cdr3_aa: CASGRGGEGGTEAFF
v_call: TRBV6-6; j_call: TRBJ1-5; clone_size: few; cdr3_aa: CASSPTGLFQHF
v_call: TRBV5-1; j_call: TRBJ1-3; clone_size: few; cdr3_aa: CASSPGGGNTIYF
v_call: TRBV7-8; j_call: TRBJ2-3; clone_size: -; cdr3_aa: CASSLEGTTTDTQYF
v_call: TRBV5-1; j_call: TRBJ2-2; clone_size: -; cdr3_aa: CASSSGTGGTRTGELFF
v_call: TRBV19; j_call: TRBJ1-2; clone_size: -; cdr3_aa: CASTHQEGRYYGYTF
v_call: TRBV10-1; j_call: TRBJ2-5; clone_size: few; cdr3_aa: CASSGGIRETQYF
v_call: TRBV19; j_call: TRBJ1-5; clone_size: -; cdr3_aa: CATLRSTGISNQPQHF
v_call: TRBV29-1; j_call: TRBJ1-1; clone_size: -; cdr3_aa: CSVRIMNTEAFF
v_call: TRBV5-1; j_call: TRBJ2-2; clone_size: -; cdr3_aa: CASSFGTVPGGELFF
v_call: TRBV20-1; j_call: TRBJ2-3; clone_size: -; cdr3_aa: CSAQRGGTQYF
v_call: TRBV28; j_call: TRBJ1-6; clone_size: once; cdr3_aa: CASSLAETLPLHF
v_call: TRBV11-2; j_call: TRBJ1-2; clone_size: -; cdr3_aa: CASRPTGSDILYGYTF
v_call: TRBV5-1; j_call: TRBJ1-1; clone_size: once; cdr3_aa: CASSLQGGQTEAFF
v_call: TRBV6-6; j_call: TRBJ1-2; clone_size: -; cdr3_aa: CASSYSTASGGYPF
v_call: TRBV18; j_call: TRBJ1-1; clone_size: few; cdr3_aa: CASSPGGQPNTEAFF
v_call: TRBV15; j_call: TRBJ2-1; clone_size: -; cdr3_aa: CATSRPNRNEQFF
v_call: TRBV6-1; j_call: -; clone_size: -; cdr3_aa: CASSERAGAIYEQYF
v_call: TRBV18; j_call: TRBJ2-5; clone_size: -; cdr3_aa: CASSPRDRGLETQYF
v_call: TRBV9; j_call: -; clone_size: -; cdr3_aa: CASSVRDRDYEQYF
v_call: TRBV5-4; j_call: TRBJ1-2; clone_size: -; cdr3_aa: CASSLDRGTNYGYTF